This entry features one T cell receptor beta chain sequence. Its antigen remains unidentified. This specimen comes from a study of T cell repertoires in cytomegalovirus infection. For the study at large: TCR beta signatures that were public indicated CMV infection and matching HLA type. Whole-study findings and limits: Dominating the ex vivo response were TCR beta clonotypes that were CMV-specific and HLA-C-restricted. Totalled public TCR beta family frequency picked out people who carried CMV plus the relevant HLA.

There are 13 residues in the CDR3. V lost 6 bases and J 3 bases, leaving 10 bases between the germline ends. Germline V gene sequence: CDR1 SGHKS, CDR2 YYEKEE (reference sequence). Each CDR3 protein is one row after TCRdb ran MiXCR on the reads. Found here are roughly 100,000 distinct CDR3 sequences, over 40% of them singletons; the top ten hold roughly 74%. The sequences come from CD8+ T cells from cultured PBMCs, collected from culture after CMV antigen stimulation. This TCR came from a human donor in good health (CMV status not recorded). Some clones in this sample may be carry-over from other donors' samples. The chain employs TRBV5-5 and TRBJ2-4, with D possibly TRBD2 on 5 matching bases. As DNA, the CDR3 is TGTGCCAGCAACGGACTGGGCAAAAACATTCAGTACTTC. Translated, it gives CASNGLGKNIQYF.